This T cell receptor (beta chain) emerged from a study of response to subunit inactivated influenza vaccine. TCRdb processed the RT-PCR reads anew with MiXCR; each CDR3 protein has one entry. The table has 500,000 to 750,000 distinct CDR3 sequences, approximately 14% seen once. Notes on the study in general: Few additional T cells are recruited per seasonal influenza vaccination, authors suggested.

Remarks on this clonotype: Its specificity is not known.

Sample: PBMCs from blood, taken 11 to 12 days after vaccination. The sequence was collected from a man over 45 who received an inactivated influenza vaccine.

This chain's CDR3 is CASSYKADTQYF. The CDR3 coding sequence is TGTGCCAGCTCATACAAAGCAGATACGCAGTATTTT. The chain links TRBV18 to TRBJ2-3, with D uncertain. The CDR3 has 12 amino acids. From germline, CDR1 is KGHSH and CDR2 LQKENI. V lost 5 bases, J lost 4 bases, and 7 bases lay in between.